A single TCR beta chain is shown here with its context. The antigen is unknown. The sample is drawn from a study of cytomegalovirus exposure and HLA in healthy donors. Points from the study as a whole: In a later analysis, an Asian-associated ancestry cluster reportedly showed fewer N-insertions than the 666-donor mean. In vitro checks showed that a few CMV-associated chains really do target CMV antigens.

PCR primers comprised 60 Vbeta and 13 Jbeta primers. Profiled with immunoSEQ multiplex PCR; TCRdb holds only in-frame clones, not every one. Here the sample spans 180,000 or so clones, around 79% being singletons. Germline V gene sequence: CDR1 SGDLS, CDR2 YYNGEE. CDR3 length equals 18 residues. Trimming at V came to 0 bases and at J to 5 bases, leaving 10 bases not matched to a gene. The chain has TRBV9 and TRBJ2-2, with 10 bases that match TRBD2. This TCR was recovered from a man aged 40-49 years in good health and CMV-seropositive. Sequenced sample: PBMCs. The CDR3 DNA is TGTGCCAGCAGCGTAGGGACTCTAGCGGGAGCTGGTACCGGGGAGCTGTTTTTT. Its protein product is CASSVGTLAGAGTGELFF.